This entry is about one T cell receptor (beta chain). Its antigen is not identified. MiXCR, applied by TCRdb to the reads, yields one record per CDR3 protein. The data show about 97,000 distinct CDR3 sequences, with about 15% seen just once and over 8% held by the top ten. This sample was included in a study of T cell repertoires in cytomegalovirus infection. The overall study: Public TCR beta signature analysis indicated the presence of both CMV infection and matching HLA type. Points from the study as a whole: Identification of carriers of CMV plus the relevant HLA was achieved through cumulative public TCR beta family frequency. Clonotypes of TCR beta that were HLA-C-restricted and CMV-specific dominated the ex vivo response.

V dropped 1 base and J dropped 5 bases, with 11 bases sitting between them. Germline-derived CDR1 and CDR2 are DFQATT and SNEGSKA (reference sequence). This CDR3 has 13 residues. The sequence was collected from a human donor in good health (CMV status not recorded). Some clones in this sample may be carry-over from other donors' samples. The sequencing sample was made of PBMCs. The chain combines TRBV20-1 with TRBJ2-5; a weak D match, TRBD1 (6 bases). The chain's CDR3 is CSARAGAVETQYF. In nucleotides, the CDR3 is TGCAGTGCTAGAGCAGGGGCCGTCGAGACCCAGTACTTC.